The 10 T cell receptor beta chains in this list originate from one sample, sequenced in a study of post-analysis software for immune sequencing data. Findings and caveats of the study: Included in a set of roughly five TRBV segments more frequent in patients than controls were TRBV5-6, TRBV5-1 and TRBV20-1.

Unique molecular identifiers tagged the TCR beta cDNA libraries. TCRdb re-analysed the PCR reads in MiXCR, keeping a single row per CDR3 protein. The sample shows 600,000 to 750,000 distinct CDR3 sequences, 55% to 60% of them seen only once. These receptors lack a known antigen. Sequenced material: blood. These receptors all stem from a girl aged 2-10 years with multiple sclerosis.

About this clonotype: At one boundary the junction diverges from the germline segment, which might be a read error. This chain uses TRBV29-1 with TRBJ2-5; a possible D gene is TRBD2 (5 bases). The CDR3 is 15 amino acids. Germline loops: CDR1 SQVTM, CDR2 ANQGSEA. For the CDR3, the DNA is TGCAGCATTGACGGACTCCTACCTGCCCAAGAGTCCCAGTACTTC. Translation: CSIDGLLPAQESQYF.

V usage is TRBV4-1 and J usage is TRBJ2-1, with D possibly matching TRBD1 (5 bases). The CDR3 extends over 15 amino acids. CDR1 and CDR2 from the germline V gene are MGHRA and YSYEKL. V was pared by 2 bases and J by 0 bases, with 8 bases between. The CDR3 sequence: CASSQQDSSYNEQFF. CDR3 coding DNA: TGCGCCAGCAGCCAACAAGACAGCTCCTACAATGAGCAGTTCTTC.

The CDR3 bases are TGCAGTGTACAACCGGGACTAGGGTTCTACAATGAGCAGTTCTTC. This codes for CSVQPGLGFYNEQFF. The J gene is TRBJ2-1, the V gene TRBV20-1, with TRBD2 matching 8 bases. Germline V gene sequence: CDR1 DFQATT, CDR2 SNEGSKA (reference sequence). Unmatched junction bases numbered 11, after V lost 7 bases and J lost 3 bases. This CDR3 is 15 amino acids long.

This clonotype was seen a few times. The genes are TRBV19 and TRBJ1-2; TRBD1 aligns across 12 bases. CDR1 is LNHDA, CDR2 SQIVND, per germline (reference sequence). The V segment lost 5 bases and the J segment 12 bases; nucleotides outside the gene matches: 10. This CDR3 comprises 14 residues. The CDR3 spells CASSRSGQGAGDTF. As DNA, the CDR3 is TGTGCCAGTAGTCGGTCGGGACAGGGGGCTGGAGACACCTTC.

The chain uses TRBV2 and TRBJ2-3, with 8 bases aligning to TRBD1. Per the germline V gene, CDR1 is SNHLY and CDR2 is FYNNEI. CDR3 length: 18 residues. Trimming cost V 4 bases and J 1 base; bases outside gene matches: 13. For the CDR3, the DNA is TGTGCCAGCAGTGGGGCTACCGGCGGCAGGGGGCGCACAGATACGCAGTATTTT. This translates into CASSGATGGRGRTDTQYF.

The CDR3 region is CASSSRGAAANVLTF. DNA for the CDR3: TGTGCCAGCAGCTCCCGGGGGGCTGCGGCCAACGTCCTGACTTTC. The V call is TRBV7-9, the J call TRBJ2-6, with D possibly being TRBD2 (7 bases). Between the trimmed V and J ends, which lost 4 bases and 6 bases, there was a span of 13 bases. In germline, CDR1 is SEHNR, CDR2 FQNEAQ (reference sequence). The CDR3 length is 15 residues.

The rearrangement links TRBV29-1 to TRBJ1-2, with D maybe TRBD1 (5 bases). Per the germline V gene, CDR1 is SQVTM and CDR2 is ANQGSEA. This CDR3 spans 13 amino acids. With 6 bases removed from V and 1 base from J, the gap between germline ends came to 12 bases. The CDR3 DNA sequence: TGCAGCGTGAGTACAGGATTTAACTATGGCTACACCTTC. Protein sequence: CSVSTGFNYGYTF.

This clonotype was seen only a few times. This chain joins TRBV7-9 and TRBJ2-1; 13 bases agree with TRBD2. V dropped 4 bases and J dropped 6; count of bases not matched to a gene: 12. CDR3 length: 18 amino acids. Germline loops: CDR1 SEHNR, CDR2 FQNEAQ (reference sequence). The CDR3 sequence is CASSSEKTGLAGTNEQFF. The CDR3 region has the DNA TGTGCCAGCAGCTCCGAAAAAACGGGACTAGCGGGAACCAATGAGCAGTTCTTC.

The V gene is TRBV18, the J gene TRBJ1-1, with 9 bases lining up with TRBD1. Germline CDR1 and CDR2: KGHSH and LQKENI. V lost 5 bases to trimming and J lost 2 bases; unmatched junction nucleotides: 9. There are 16 residues in the CDR3. The CDR3 region is CASSWGQGEANTEAFF. The CDR3 nucleotides read TGTGCCAGCTCATGGGGACAGGGCGAAGCTAACACTGAAGCTTTCTTT.

The chain joins TRBV5-1 to TRBJ2-5; D might be TRBD1 or TRBD2, each matching 5 bases. Germline V gives CDR1 SGHRS, CDR2 YFSETQ. The V gene lost 3 bases and the J gene lost 7 bases, with 16 bases spanning the gap. CDR3 length equals 14 residues. DNA of the CDR3: TGCGCCAGCAGCTCTGGGACGGCTCCGGGGACCCAGTACTTC. Its translation is CASSSGTAPGTQYF.